These T cell receptor beta chains were read from a single sample in a study of cytomegalovirus exposure and HLA in healthy donors. The assay was immunoSEQ multiplex PCR, and TCRdb's table has in-frame clones only and misses some. In the table there are some 170,000 clones, around nine tenths of which are singletons. The sequencing input was PBMCs. The receptors shown here come from a woman aged 18-35 years in good health and CMV-seropositive. The CDR3 runs from the conserved cysteine through the conserved F or W. Each record gives: J gene, D gene, clone size, CDR3 length, V gene, CDR3 protein, CDR3 DNA. A D gene is named only where the DNA matches it firmly. Clone size is shown for a subset of rows, as once, few, many or a class of expanded clone.

TRBJ2-1,TRBD2,NA,15,TRBV18,CASSSTSGSYNEQFF,TGTGCCAGCTCATCGACTAGCGGGAGTTACAATGAGCAGTTCTTC
TRBJ1-2,NA,few,13,TRBV18,CASSQAAWAGYTF,TGTGCCAGCTCACAAGCCGCCTGGGCGGGCTACACCTTC
TRBJ2-7,TRBD1,NA,15,TRBV27,CASNRAGQGAYEQYF,TGTGCCAGCAATAGGGCGGGACAGGGGGCTTACGAGCAGTACTTC
TRBJ2-1,NA,NA,14,TRBV29-1,CSVVPSDSYNEQFF,TGCAGCGTTGTACCTTCGGACAGCTACAATGAGCAGTTCTTC
TRBJ2-2,TRBD1,once,17,TRBV5-1,CASSLEGTAVNTGELFF,TGCGCCAGCAGCTTGGAAGGGACAGCAGTAAATACCGGGGAGCTGTTTTTT
TRBJ2-2,NA,NA,15,TRBV19,CASSTIRGDTGELFF,TGTGCCAGTAGCACAATCAGGGGCGACACCGGGGAGCTGTTTTTT
TRBJ1-2,TRBD1,NA,17,TRBV28,CASSSGTAARSVYGYTF,TGTGCCAGCAGTTCGGGGACAGCCGCGAGAAGTGTTTATGGCTACACCTTC
TRBJ1-5,NA,NA,14,TRBV13,CASSLQGNNQPQHF,TGTGCCAGCAGCTTACAGGGTAACAATCAGCCCCAGCATTTT
TRBJ1-1,TRBD1,NA,15,TRBV18,CASSQLTGEYTEAFF,TGTGCCAGCTCACAACTGACAGGGGAGTACACTGAAGCTTTCTTT
TRBJ2-3,TRBD1,NA,13,TRBV19,CASLDRGGDTQYF,TGTGCCAGTTTGGACAGGGGGGGAGATACGCAGTATTTT
TRBJ2-3,TRBD2,NA,15,TRBV29-1,CSVGGIVAGADTQYF,TGCAGCGTTGGGGGCATAGTCGCGGGAGCAGATACGCAGTATTTT
TRBJ1-1,TRBD1,NA,13,TRBV9,CASRGQSNTEAFF,TGTGCCAGCAGGGGACAGTCGAACACTGAAGCTTTCTTT
TRBJ2-1,TRBD1,NA,17,TRBV11-2,CASSDGTGGPYYNEQFF,TGTGCCAGCAGCGACGGGACAGGGGGACCTTACTACAATGAGCAGTTCTTC
TRBJ1-1,NA,NA,13,TRBV7-8,CASGKQGNTEAFF,TGTGCCAGCGGGAAACAGGGTAACACTGAAGCTTTCTTT
TRBJ2-7,NA,NA,14,TRBV6-4,CASSDLVGSYEQYF,TGTGCCAGCAGTGACTTGGTCGGCTCCTACGAGCAGTACTTC
TRBJ2-7,TRBD2,NA,14,TRBV9,CASSVDPGGYEQYF,TGTGCCAGCAGCGTAGACCCGGGGGGGTACGAGCAGTACTTC
TRBJ2-5,TRBD2,NA,15,TRBV6-1,CASSQGLAGVKTQYF,TGTGCCAGCAGCCAGGGACTAGCGGGAGTAAAGACCCAGTACTTC
TRBJ1-5,TRBD1,NA,14,TRBV13,CASRRTGAGQPQHF,TGTGCCAGCAGACGGACAGGGGCGGGGCAGCCCCAGCATTTT
TRBJ2-1,NA,once,12,TRBV27,CASRDTGNEQFF,TGTGCCAGCAGGGACACGGGCAATGAGCAGTTCTTC
TRBJ1-2,TRBD1,NA,15,TRBV28,CASSFTGGQGGSYTF,TGTGCCAGCAGTTTTACTGGTGGACAGGGCGGAAGCTACACCTTC
TRBJ1-3,NA,NA,13,TRBV18,CASSPSAGNTIYF,TGTGCCAGCTCACCATCCGCTGGAAACACCATATATTTT
TRBJ1-3,NA,NA,15,TRBV7-9,CASSPGAVSGNTIYF,TGTGCCAGCAGCCCAGGGGCAGTTTCTGGAAACACCATATATTTT
TRBJ1-5,TRBD1,NA,13,TRBV9,CASSVQGGQPQHF,TGTGCCAGCAGCGTACAGGGGGGTCAGCCCCAGCATTTT
TRBJ1-1,NA,NA,16,TRBV7-9,CASSWTTGGLNTEAFF,TGTGCCAGCAGCTGGACAACGGGAGGTTTGAACACTGAAGCTTTCTTT
TRBJ1-2,TRBD1,NA,14,TRBV5-6,CASSLAGQNYGYTF,TGTGCCAGCAGCTTGGCGGGACAGAACTATGGCTACACCTTC
TRBJ2-7,NA,NA,15,TRBV19,CASSTERGRSYEQYF,TGTGCCAGTAGTACTGAGAGGGGGAGATCCTACGAGCAGTACTTC
TRBJ1-2,NA,NA,11,TRBV20-1,CSASDSYGYTF,TGCAGTGCTAGTGACAGCTATGGCTACACCTTC
TRBJ2-1,TRBD2,NA,13,TRBV6-6,CASQRGPYNEQFF,TGTGCCAGCCAGCGGGGCCCATACAATGAGCAGTTCTTC
TRBJ1-2,NA,NA,11,TRBV6-1,CASSEVQGYTF,TGTGCCAGCAGTGAAGTGCAGGGCTACACCTTC
TRBJ2-2,TRBD1,NA,15,TRBV5-1,CASSPPGQGTGELFF,TGCGCCAGCAGCCCACCGGGACAGGGCACCGGGGAGCTGTTTTTT
TRBJ2-7,NA,NA,14,TRBV5-6,CASSFEYTTYEQYF,TGTGCCAGCAGCTTTGAGTATACTACCTACGAGCAGTACTTC
TRBJ1-1,TRBD1,NA,15,TRBV5-6,CASSYPDRVNTEAFF,TGTGCCAGCAGCTACCCCGACAGGGTTAACACTGAAGCTTTCTTT
TRBJ2-3,TRBD2,NA,16,TRBV5-4,CASSSATSGRRDTQYF,TGTGCCAGCAGCTCCGCTACTAGCGGGAGGCGAGATACGCAGTATTTT
TRBJ2-7,TRBD2,few,12,TRBV6-1,CATWDYLYEQYF,TGTGCCACCTGGGACTATCTCTACGAGCAGTACTTC
TRBJ2-2,TRBD2,NA,20,TRBV14,CASSQVRGLAGGRSTGELFF,TGTGCCAGCAGCCAAGTCCGAGGACTAGCGGGAGGACGGAGCACCGGGGAGCTGTTTTTT
TRBJ2-1,NA,NA,15,TRBV18,CASSDRDFVRGEQFF,TGTGCCAGTAGTGACAGGGATTTTGTGCGGGGTGAGCAGTTCTTC
TRBJ2-5,TRBD1,NA,15,TRBV19,CASSMDRGLWETQYF,TGTGCCAGTAGTATGGACAGGGGGCTATGGGAGACCCAGTACTTC
TRBJ1-2,TRBD1,few,12,TRBV2,CASLLGGTGYTF,TGTGCCAGCCTACTAGGGGGCACGGGCTACACCTTC
TRBJ2-2,TRBD1,NA,17,TRBV4-1,CASSQDPGQSYTGELFF,TGCGCCAGCAGCCAAGATCCGGGACAGTCCTACACCGGGGAGCTGTTTTTT
TRBJ1-1,NA,NA,14,TRBV5-4,CASSLGTVNTEAFF,TGTGCCAGCAGCTTGGGGACAGTGAACACTGAAGCTTTCTTT
TRBJ1-2,NA,few,13,TRBV28,CASSLQRSYGYTF,TGTGCCAGCAGTTTACAACGCAGCTATGGCTACACCTTC
TRBJ1-1,TRBD1,NA,15,TRBV5-4,CASSPPVNRGTEAFF,TGTGCCAGCAGCCCGCCCGTAAACAGGGGCACTGAAGCTTTCTTT
TRBJ2-1,NA,NA,15,TRBV18,CASSPPRSIYNEQFF,TGTGCCAGCTCACCACCTCGGTCTATATACAATGAGCAGTTCTTC
TRBJ1-5,NA,few,15,TRBV2,CASRQTGQLNQPQHF,TGTGCCAGCAGACAAACTGGACAGCTCAATCAGCCCCAGCATTTT
TRBJ1-3,NA,NA,14,TRBV9,CASSIREAGNTIYF,TGTGCCAGCAGCATCCGGGAGGCTGGAAACACCATATATTTT
TRBJ1-2,NA,NA,13,TRBV30,CAWRLQQGDGYTF,TGTGCCTGGAGGCTACAACAGGGAGATGGCTACACCTTC
TRBJ1-1,NA,NA,17,TRBV21-1,CASSKAPHRGLDTEAFF,TGTGCCAGCAGCAAAGCCCCCCACAGGGGTCTGGACACTGAAGCTTTCTTT
TRBJ1-4,TRBD1,NA,12,TRBV15,CATSKDRDGLFF,TGTGCCACCAGCAAGGACAGGGACGGACTGTTTTTT
TRBJ1-1,NA,NA,12,TRBV7-2,CASSVGDTEAFF,TGTGCCAGCAGCGTCGGGGACACTGAAGCTTTCTTT
TRBJ2-7,TRBD2,NA,16,TRBV15,CATSSDGLTSGNEQYF,TGTGCCACCAGCAGTGACGGTTTAACTAGCGGGAACGAGCAGTACTTC
TRBJ2-7,TRBD1,NA,15,TRBV18,CASSPTGTGDYEQYF,TGTGCCAGCTCACCGACCGGGACAGGGGACTACGAGCAGTACTTC
TRBJ2-2,NA,NA,14,TRBV29-1,CSAISAGNTGELFF,TGCAGCGCTATTTCGGCGGGGAACACCGGGGAGCTGTTTTTT
TRBJ2-7,TRBD1,NA,15,TRBV5-6,CASSLWDRDSQEQYF,TGTGCCAGCAGCTTGTGGGACAGGGATTCCCAAGAGCAGTACTTC
TRBJ2-1,TRBD2,NA,13,TRBV27,CASSLSLAGGQFF,TGTGCCAGCAGTTTATCTCTAGCGGGAGGTCAGTTCTTC
TRBJ1-2,TRBD1,NA,15,TRBV4-1,CASSVRTGANYGYTF,TGCGCCAGCAGCGTTCGGACAGGGGCCAACTATGGCTACACCTTC
TRBJ2-7,TRBD1,few,14,TRBV5-1,CASRPAGGMYEQYF,TGCGCCAGCAGACCAGCAGGGGGAATGTACGAGCAGTACTTC
TRBJ2-1,TRBD2,NA,16,TRBV11-3,CASSLQGGSLHNEQFF,TGTGCCAGCAGCTTACAGGGCGGGAGTCTCCACAATGAGCAGTTCTTC
TRBJ1-2,TRBD1,NA,16,TRBV7-8,CASSLILGQGGEGYTF,TGTGCCAGCAGCTTAATTCTTGGACAGGGGGGAGAAGGCTACACCTTC